The 11 T cell receptor beta chains below were found in one sample sequenced in a study of regulatory T cells in long-lasting Graves disease. The authors built TCR beta libraries using iRepertoire HTBI primers and Arm-PCR of CDR3 regions. TCRdb analysed the multiplex PCR reads with MiXCR anew, one entry per CDR3 protein. The table lists around 400,000 distinct CDR3 sequences, around 22% of them singletons, with about a quarter in the top ten. Documented time point: persistent/refractory GD, antithyroid drugs over 5 years with positive TRAb. From PBMCs, RNA was extracted and then used to make the TCR library. Sequences were derived from peripheral blood mononuclear cells (PBMCs), sampled when the disease was refractory, from a patient treated with antithyroid drugs. These receptors were obtained from a female donor with Graves disease.

This clonotype has a handful of counts. J is TRBJ2-7 and V is TRBV7-8; 7 bases are shared with TRBD2. The CDR3 has 15 residues. Germline V gives CDR1 SGHVS, CDR2 FQNEAQ. Trimming took 6 bases from V and 2 from J; bases not matched to a gene: 10. The CDR3 sequence: CASRPTGTITYEQYF. For the CDR3, the DNA is TGTGCCAGCAGGCCAACCGGGACTATAACCTACGAGCAGTACTTC.

This clonotype appeared a few times. In DNA, the CDR3 is TGCAGTGCTAGAAAAGCCGCCGGGACTAGCGGAAGGGAGCAGTACTTC. Encoded protein: CSARKAAGTSGREQYF. This sequence joins TRBV20-1 and TRBJ2-7, with 11 bases that match TRBD2. The trim removed 2 bases at V and 7 bases at J, leaving 13 bases unmatched. CDR3 size: 16 residues. Germline CDR1 and CDR2: DFQATT and SNEGSKA (reference sequence).

This clonotype was recorded a few times. The V and J genes are TRBV29-1 and TRBJ1-2; TRBD1 agrees at 9 bases. The CDR3 consists of 14 residues. Germline loops: CDR1 SQVTM, CDR2 ANQGSEA. Trimming took 2 bases from V and 4 from J; bases not matched to a gene: 5. CDR3 sequence: CSVEPTGGGYGYTF. The CDR3, as DNA: TGCAGCGTTGAACCCACAGGGGGCGGCTATGGCTACACCTTC.

This clonotype has only a few counts. The gene calls are TRBV10-3 and TRBJ1-5; TRBD1 matches at 9 bases. The germline V gene encodes CDR1 ENHRY and CDR2 SYGVKD. V lost 10 bases to trimming and J lost 0 bases; unmatched junction nucleotides: 7. The CDR3 covers 15 residues. The CDR3, as DNA: TGTGCCACCCAGTTGGGACAGGGTAGCAATCAGCCCCAGCATTTT. It is translated as CATQLGQGSNQPQHF.

Comment on this clonotype: A read error may explain this, as a much larger clone is one base away. V gene TRBV28 combines with J gene TRBJ1-3; no definite D call. CDR1 is MDHEN and CDR2 is SYDVKM in the germline V gene. The CDR3 consists of 15 residues. DNA of the CDR3: TGTGCCAGCGGTACGAGGACTCACTCTGGAAACACCATGTATTTT. This encodes CASGTRTHSGNTMYF.

This clonotype was observed a few times. The gene calls are TRBV9 and TRBJ2-7; possible D gene TRBD2, 5 bases. Trimming stripped 0 bases from V and 1 base from J, with 14 bases between. The germline V gene has CDR1 SGDLS and CDR2 YYNGEE. The CDR3 extends over 16 amino acids. CDR3 amino acids: CASSVGDGMFSYEQYF. CDR3 DNA: TGTGCCAGCAGCGTAGGAGACGGGATGTTTTCCTACGAGCAGTACTTC.

The V call is TRBV5-1, the J call TRBJ1-2; tentative D call: TRBD1 (5 bases). V was pared by 7 bases and J by 0 bases, with 13 bases between. The V gene's germline CDR1 is SGHRS and CDR2 YFSETQ. The CDR3 contains 14 residues. The DNA of the CDR3 is TGCGCCAGCGCTCGGGGCGACCCTAACTATGGCTACACCTTC. This encodes CASARGDPNYGYTF.

The chain recombines TRBV19 with TRBJ1-1; D is unresolved. This CDR3 is 13 amino acids long. The V end was cut by 4 bases, the J end by 0 bases, with 6 bases between. Germline values: CDR1 LNHDA, CDR2 SQIVND (reference sequence). DNA for the CDR3: TGTGCCAGTAGTACTAAAGTGAACACTGAAGCTTTCTTT. It codes for CASSTKVNTEAFF.

The chain uses TRBV28 and TRBJ2-7; 10 nucleotides line up with TRBD2. The junction had 10 bases not matched to a gene; V was cut back by 3 bases and J by 2 bases. The CDR3 spans 17 residues. Germline CDR1 and CDR2: MDHEN and SYDVKM. The CDR3 nucleotides are TGTGCCAGCAGTTTGGCCCTAGGACTAGCGGTGACCTACGAGCAGTACTTC. Encoded protein: CASSLALGLAVTYEQYF.

This clonotype was counted at least ten times. J is TRBJ1-1 and V is TRBV2, with D possibly matching TRBD1 (6 bases). Germline V gene lookup returns CDR1 SNHLY and CDR2 FYNNEI. The V end lost 10 bases, the J end lost 0 bases, and 21 bases lay between the germline ends. The CDR3 extends over 16 amino acids. DNA for the CDR3: TGTGCCACTCCCGGGGGGGGGGCCATAATGAACACTGAAGCTTTCTTT. Amino acids: CATPGGGAIMNTEAFF.

The rearrangement joins TRBV3-1 to TRBJ2-7; 7 nucleotides line up with TRBD1. V was clipped by 7 bases and J by 2 bases; unmatched bases: 8. CDR1 is LGHDT, CDR2 YNNKEL, per germline (reference sequence). This CDR3 region has 14 residues. CDR3 sequence reads: CASTERQGAYEQYF. CDR3 bases: TGTGCCAGCACAGAAAGACAGGGAGCCTACGAGCAGTACTTC.